This T cell receptor beta chain was sequenced during a study of blood T cell repertoires in COVID-19. Study overall: In each case, the material was cDNA or gDNA derived from T cells, B-cell-depleted T cells, or PBMCs.

Only in-frame clones appear in the TCRdb table, and some are missing; sequencing was by immunoSEQ multiplex PCR. The sample lists roughly 150,000 clones, roughly 89% occurring once. In germline, CDR1 is SGDLS, CDR2 YYNGEE. Trimming cost V 7 bases and J 0 bases; bases outside gene matches: 6. The CDR3 runs 14 residues. Sequenced input: peripheral blood. The chain is built from TRBV9 and TRBJ1-1, with 7 bases aligning to TRBD1. This TCR was sampled from a man in his 60s with active or convalescent COVID-19. Here the CDR3 reads CASEEGQLNTEAFF. In DNA, the CDR3 is TGTGCCAGCGAGGAGGGACAGCTGAACACTGAAGCTTTCTTT.